The 22 T cell receptor beta chains below come from one sample, sequenced in a study of cytomegalovirus exposure and HLA in healthy donors. 60 Vbeta and 13 Jbeta primers were used in PCR. Produced via immunoSEQ multiplex PCR; TCRdb's table is partial and in-frame only. The sample holds 95,000 to 150,000 clones, roughly 66% seen once. Material for sequencing was PBMCs. The receptors stem from a man aged 18-30 years in good health and CMV-seronegative.

This rearrangement joins TRBV7-8 to TRBJ2-1; D perhaps matches TRBD2 (5 bases). CDR3 length: 14 residues. V was pared by 0 bases and J by 5 bases, with 8 bases between. Germline V gene lookup returns CDR1 SGHVS and CDR2 FQNEAQ. CDR3 coding DNA: TGTGCCAGCAGCTTAGCCAGGAGGAACAATGAGCAGTTCTTC. This gives the protein CASSLARRNNEQFF.

V and J are TRBV28 and TRBJ2-7, with D possibly TRBD1 on 6 matching bases. Germline CDR1 reads MDHEN; CDR2 reads SYDVKM. The CDR3 runs to 16 residues. V was clipped by 6 bases and J by 0 bases, with 18 bases between them. CDR3 amino acids: CASSSPPDRFSYEQYF. DNA of the CDR3: TGTGCCAGCAGCTCTCCCCCTGACAGGTTCTCCTACGAGCAGTACTTC.

This chain connects TRBV29-1 to TRBJ2-5; 11 bases match TRBD1. Germline V gene data show CDR1 as SQVTM and CDR2 as ANQGSEA. The V gene end was trimmed by 6 bases and the J gene end by 4 bases; junction bases not matched to a gene: 7. This CDR3 has 14 residues. The DNA for the CDR3 is TGCAGCGTGTCGGGACAGGGGGTATTAGAGACCCAGTACTTC. Its translation: CSVSGQGVLETQYF.

This clone occurred a few times. The V call is TRBV5-1, the J call TRBJ2-2; tentatively, D is TRBD1 (6 bases). Germline CDR1 SGHRS, CDR2 YFSETQ. CDR3 length: 14 amino acids. The germline V and J ends were trimmed by 1 base and 6 bases, with 10 bases remaining between them. The CDR3 reads CASSLFRGAGELFF. CDR3 DNA: TGCGCCAGCAGCTTGTTCAGGGGCGCCGGGGAGCTGTTTTTT.

This rearrangement joins TRBV9 to TRBJ1-1, with 8 bases fitting TRBD1. The CDR3 extends over 16 amino acids. CDR1 and CDR2 from the germline V gene are SGDLS and YYNGEE. The V gene end was trimmed by 0 bases and the J gene end by 4 bases; junction bases not matched to a gene: 8. The CDR3 region is CASSVVQGAQSTEAFF. As DNA, the CDR3 is TGTGCCAGCAGCGTAGTCCAGGGGGCTCAGAGCACTGAAGCTTTCTTT.

The rearrangement links TRBV7-6 to TRBJ2-7; TRBD1 agrees at 9 bases. CDR3 length equals 17 residues. The germline gives CDR1 SGHVS, CDR2 FNYEAQ. V lost 5 bases to trimming and J lost 3 bases; unmatched junction nucleotides: 14. The CDR3 loop is CASSRPHGTGLIYEQYF. CDR3 in DNA: TGTGCCAGCAGCCGACCTCACGGGACAGGGTTGATCTACGAGCAGTACTTC.

J is TRBJ2-3 and V is TRBV5-1, with D perhaps matching TRBD1 (6 bases). The CDR3 runs 16 residues. Trimming removed 1 base from V and 2 bases from J, with 14 bases in between. The V gene's germline CDR1 is SGHRS and CDR2 YFSETQ. This CDR3 reads CASSLWGTPYTDTQYF. CDR3 bases: TGCGCCAGCAGCTTGTGGGGGACACCCTACACAGATACGCAGTATTTT. Full variable domain (remainder filled in from reference TRBV5-1 and TRBJ2-3): KAGVTQTPRYLIKTRGQQVTLSCSPISGHRSVSWYQQTPGQGLQFLFEYFSETQRNKGNFPGRFSGRQFSNSRSEMNVSTLELGDSALYLCASSLWGTPYTDTQYFGPGTRLTVL.

The genes are TRBV7-9 and TRBJ1-2; 8 nucleotides agree with TRBD1. The CDR3 has 15 amino acids. Germline V gene data show CDR1 as SEHNR and CDR2 as FQNEAQ (reference sequence). V dropped 2 bases and J dropped 6; count of bases not matched to a gene: 8. The CDR3 spells CASSLTIPTGDGYTF. In DNA, the CDR3 is TGTGCCAGCAGCTTAACAATCCCGACAGGGGATGGCTACACCTTC.

The chain combines TRBV15 with TRBJ1-5, with 7 positions matching TRBD1. The J segment lost 6 bases and the V segment lost 3 bases, leaving 8 bases of the junction unmatched. Germline V gene data show CDR1 as LNHNV and CDR2 as YYDKDF (reference sequence). The CDR3 covers 15 residues. CDR3 DNA: TGTGCCACCAGCAGGGGAGACAGGGACGCTCAGCCCCAGCATTTT. Encoded protein: CATSRGDRDAQPQHF.

The count of this clone is one. V usage is TRBV19 and J usage is TRBJ1-2; 7 bases map to TRBD1. Germline V gene data show CDR1 as LNHDA and CDR2 as SQIVND (reference sequence). The CDR3 is 14 amino acids. J gave up 4 bases and V 5 bases, and 7 bases lay outside the gene matches. Here the CDR3 reads CASSFHRGGYGYTF. CDR3 nucleotides: TGTGCCAGTAGTTTCCACAGGGGAGGCTATGGCTACACCTTC.

This clone was seen once. The V gene is TRBV6-5, the J gene TRBJ1-3, with D hard to call. The germline V gene has CDR1 MNHEY and CDR2 SVGAGI. The CDR3 length is 13 residues. V gave up 7 bases and J gave up 4 bases, with 11 bases separating them. CDR3 bases: TGTGCCAGCATGAGTCAGGTCGGAAACACCATATATTTT. Its translation: CASMSQVGNTIYF.

The V gene is TRBV7-8, the J gene TRBJ1-4; D call uncertain. Germline V CDR1 and CDR2: SGHVS, FQNEAQ. This CDR3 has 13 amino acids. V was shortened by 5 bases and J by 8 bases, with 12 bases between the two germline ends. CDR3 sequence reads: CASSGREVEKLFF. As DNA, the CDR3 is TGTGCCAGCAGCGGGAGGGAAGTAGAAAAACTGTTTTTT.

The rearrangement links TRBV4-1 to TRBJ2-3; D is unresolved. Germline-derived CDR1 and CDR2 are MGHRA and YSYEKL. Between the trimmed V and J ends, which lost 4 bases and 2 bases, there was a span of 13 bases. CDR3 length equals 15 residues. The CDR3 region has the DNA TGCGCCAGCAGCCCGGTGGAGCTCACCACAGATACGCAGTATTTT. It translates to CASSPVELTTDTQYF.

The table lists this clone with a few counts. At one boundary the junction diverges from the germline segment, which might be a read error. The rearrangement joins TRBV4-1 to TRBJ2-3, with a tentative D call TRBD2 (5 bases). CDR1 is MGHRA and CDR2 is YSYEKL in the germline V gene. The CDR3 is 16 amino acids. CDR3 in DNA: TGCGCCCGCAGCCAAGACTGGGGAGCCCTCACAGATACGCAGTATTTT. As protein: CARSQDWGALTDTQYF.

A word on this clone: This specimen includes other DNA sequences encoding the same CDR3. The V call is TRBV5-6, the J call TRBJ2-5, with D tentatively TRBD1 (6 bases). V lost 4 bases and J lost 0, with 22 bases in between. The CDR3 consists of 18 residues. Germline values: CDR1 SGHDT, CDR2 YYEEEE. Here the CDR3 reads CASSLAGSGGRYQETQYF. DNA of the CDR3: TGTGCCAGCAGCCTGGCCGGATCTGGGGGCCGGTACCAAGAGACCCAGTACTTC.

This clone was seen a handful of times. This sequence joins TRBV18 and TRBJ1-5, with D perhaps TRBD1 (6 bases). V lost 5 bases, J lost 4 bases, and 15 bases lay in between. The germline CDR1 and CDR2 sequences are KGHSH and LQKENI. This CDR3 spans 15 amino acids. CDR3: CASSGDTGSNQPQHF. The CDR3 DNA follows: TGTGCCAGCTCAGGGGACACGGGATCTAATCAGCCCCAGCATTTT. Complete variable domain (other parts from reference TRBV18 and TRBJ1-5): NAGVMQNPRHLVRRRGQEARLRCSPMKGHSHVYWYRQLPEEGLKFMVYLQKENIIDESGMPKERFSAEFPKEGPSILRIQQVVRGDSAAYFCASSGDTGSNQPQHFGDGTRLSIL.

The rearrangement joins TRBV27 to TRBJ1-1; D may be TRBD1 (6 bases). Germline CDR1 is MNHEY and CDR2 is SMNVEV (reference sequence). V dropped 6 bases and J dropped 0 bases, with 17 bases sitting between them. The CDR3 is 16 residues long. In DNA, the CDR3 is TGTGCCAGCAGCAATACAGGGCTTAGAATGAACACTGAAGCTTTCTTT. Its protein is CASSNTGLRMNTEAFF.

This chain uses TRBV5-6 with TRBJ1-2; D is perhaps TRBD1 (6 bases). Germline V CDR1 and CDR2: SGHDT, YYEEEE. The CDR3 runs to 13 residues. Trimming cost V 4 bases and J 4 bases, with 11 bases left between them. The CDR3 DNA reads as TGTGCCAGCAGCCCTTTCAGGGGCTATGGCTACACCTTC. Its protein is CASSPFRGYGYTF.

The sample holds a few counts of this clone. The V call is TRBV10-1, the J call TRBJ1-4; no clear D. V was trimmed by 6 bases and J by 7 bases, leaving 6 bases between them. The CDR3 totals 11 residues. CDR1 and CDR2 from the germline V gene are WNHNN and SYGVQD (reference sequence). CDR3 bases: TGCGCCAGCAGACTTATTGAAAAACTGTTTTTT. Its protein product is CASRLIEKLFF.

J is TRBJ1-2 and V is TRBV10-3; possible D gene TRBD1, 6 bases. Between the trimmed V and J ends, which lost 4 bases and 6 bases, there was a span of 15 bases. Germline CDR1 is ENHRY and CDR2 is SYGVKD. This CDR3 spans 14 amino acids. CDR3 sequence: CAISANYRTDGYTF. The CDR3 DNA is TGTGCCATCAGTGCTAATTACCGGACAGATGGCTACACCTTC.

This CDR3 is CASSLAGRASDTQYF. The CDR3 DNA reads as TGTGCCAGCAGTTTGGCAGGCAGGGCATCAGATACGCAGTATTTT. This chain links TRBV27 with TRBJ2-3; D may be TRBD1 (5 bases). Trimming removed 3 bases at V and 4 bases at J, with 14 bases between. This CDR3 spans 15 amino acids. The germline CDR1 and CDR2 sequences are MNHEY and SMNVEV (reference sequence).

This clone was observed a few times. The genes are TRBV6-5 and TRBJ2-7; perhaps TRBD1 as D (6 bases). This CDR3 is built from 14 residues. The germline V gene encodes CDR1 MNHEY and CDR2 SVGAGI. Trimming took off 5 bases at V and 1 base at J, with 12 bases between the two ends. The CDR3 loop is CASSEQGISYEQYF. The CDR3, as DNA: TGTGCCAGCAGTGAACAGGGAATTTCCTACGAGCAGTACTTC.